The next 9 T cell receptor beta chains were all read from a single sample in a study of T cell repertoires in cytomegalovirus infection. MiXCR, run by TCRdb on the reads, gives a single entry per CDR3 protein. The sample yields just over 300,000 distinct CDR3 sequences, around a sixth seen once. Sequencing was carried out using PBMCs. These TCRs come from a human donor in good health (CMV status not recorded). Some clones in this sample may be carry-over from other donors' samples.

This clonotype was seen more than once but under ten times. This chain uses TRBV12-3 or TRBV12-4 with TRBJ2-2; a possible D gene is TRBD2 (6 bases). V gave up 2 bases and J gave up 6 bases, with 10 bases separating them. This CDR3 region has 14 residues. The CDR3 spells CASSLTTSPGELFF. The CDR3 bases are TGTGCCAGCAGTTTAACTACTAGCCCCGGGGAGCTGTTTTTT.

This clonotype was counted many times. The rearrangement joins TRBV6-1 to TRBJ1-4, with 7 bases that match TRBD1. The V and J ends lost 6 bases and 7 bases, in that order; junction bases with no gene match: 17. The CDR3 extends over 17 amino acids. Per the germline V gene, CDR1 is MNHNS and CDR2 is SASEGT. The CDR3 protein is CASRLQGGGSIGEKLFF. Written as DNA, the CDR3 is TGTGCCAGCAGACTTCAAGGGGGCGGTAGCATTGGTGAAAAACTGTTTTTT.

The chain is built from TRBV20-1 and TRBJ1-1; D possibly corresponds to TRBD1 (6 bases). Germline CDR1 DFQATT, CDR2 SNEGSKA (reference sequence). The CDR3 extends over 16 amino acids. V was clipped by 0 bases and J by 5 bases, with 19 bases between them. The CDR3 loop reads CSAREDFRGGGTEAFF. The CDR3, as DNA: TGCAGTGCTAGAGAGGACTTTAGGGGGGGTGGGACTGAAGCTTTCTTT.

The chain's CDR3 is CASSAVRGSSNQPQHF. The CDR3 bases are TGTGCCAGCAGTGCCGTGAGGGGGTCGAGCAATCAGCCCCAGCATTTT. The chain employs TRBV28 and TRBJ1-5, with D possibly TRBD1 on 6 matching bases. In germline, CDR1 is MDHEN, CDR2 SYDVKM. This CDR3 comprises 16 residues. The V end was cut by 5 bases, the J end by 1 base, with 15 bases between.

This clonotype was counted ten times or more. The J gene is TRBJ1-2, the V gene TRBV5-1, with D perhaps matching TRBD1 (5 bases). This CDR3 has 15 amino acids. CDR1 and CDR2 from the germline V gene are SGHRS and YFSETQ. V was trimmed by 0 bases and J by 6 bases, leaving 15 bases between them. The CDR3 sequence is CASSLDGAQGDGYTF. CDR3 nucleotide sequence: TGCGCCAGCAGCTTGGATGGCGCACAAGGGGATGGCTACACCTTC.

This clonotype was counted ten times or more. V is TRBV7-9 and J is TRBJ1-1, with D maybe TRBD1 (6 bases). Between the trimmed V and J ends, which lost 5 bases and 0 bases, there was a span of 10 bases. Germline values: CDR1 SEHNR, CDR2 FQNEAQ (reference sequence). CDR3 length: 14 residues. The CDR3 spells CASSPDRMNTEAFF. CDR3 DNA: TGTGCCAGCAGCCCTGACAGGATGAACACTGAAGCTTTCTTT.

This clonotype was counted between two and nine times. This chain links TRBV6-4 with TRBJ2-1; D may match TRBD1 or TRBD2 (6 bases each). The CDR3 is 15 amino acids. Germline loops: CDR1 MRHNA, CDR2 SNTAGT. Between the trimmed V and J ends, which lost 0 bases and 8 bases, there was a span of 14 bases. CDR3 sequence reads: CASSDSGGVGYEQFF. The DNA of the CDR3 is TGTGCCAGCAGTGACTCGGGGGGCGTCGGCTATGAGCAGTTCTTC.

This clonotype showed up many times. J is TRBJ1-2 and V is TRBV7-6, with D perhaps matching TRBD1 (5 bases). Looked up from germline, CDR1 is SGHVS and CDR2 is FNYEAQ. This CDR3 spans 14 amino acids. The CDR3 DNA reads as TGTGCAGCGGGGGGTGAGAGCCCTAACTATGGCTACACCTTC. Its protein product is CAAGGESPNYGYTF.

V usage is TRBV20-1 and J usage is TRBJ2-7, with D possibly matching TRBD1 (5 bases). V lost 2 bases and J 2 bases, leaving 7 bases between the germline ends. The CDR3 extends over 12 amino acids. The V gene's germline CDR1 is DFQATT and CDR2 SNEGSKA (reference sequence). The DNA of the CDR3 is TGCAGTGCTAGAAGACAGACCTACGAGCAGTACTTC. As protein: CSARRQTYEQYF.